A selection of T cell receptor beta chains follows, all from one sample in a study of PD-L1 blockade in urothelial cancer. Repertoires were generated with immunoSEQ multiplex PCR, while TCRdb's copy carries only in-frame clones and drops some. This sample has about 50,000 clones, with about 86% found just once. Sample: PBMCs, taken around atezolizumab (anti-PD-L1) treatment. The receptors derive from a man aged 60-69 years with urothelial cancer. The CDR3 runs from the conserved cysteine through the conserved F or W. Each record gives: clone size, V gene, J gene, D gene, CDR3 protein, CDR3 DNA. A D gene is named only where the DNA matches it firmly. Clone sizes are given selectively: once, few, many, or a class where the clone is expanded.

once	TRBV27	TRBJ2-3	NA	CASSVDFTSTDTQYF	TGTGCCAGCAGTGTGGACTTTACTAGCACAGATACGCAGTATTTT
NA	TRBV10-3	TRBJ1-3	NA	CAIQATGNTIYF	TGTGCCATCCAGGCGACTGGAAACACCATATATTTT
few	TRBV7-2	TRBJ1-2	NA	CASSLDLGTGPWGYTF	TGTGCCAGCAGCTTAGATCTCGGAACAGGGCCATGGGGCTACACCTTC
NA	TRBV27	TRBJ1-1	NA	CASSLLQGMNTEAFF	TGTGCCAGCAGTCTCCTACAGGGAATGAACACTGAAGCTTTCTTT
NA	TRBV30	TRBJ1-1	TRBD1	CAWSLDRGTEAFF	TGTGCCTGGAGCCTGGACAGGGGTACTGAAGCTTTCTTT
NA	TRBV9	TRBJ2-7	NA	CASSVDAGPYEQYF	TGTGCCAGCAGCGTAGATGCAGGGCCCTACGAGCAGTACTTC
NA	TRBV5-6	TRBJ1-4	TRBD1	CASSNRQGQEKLFF	TGTGCCAGCAGCAATCGACAGGGGCAAGAAAAACTGTTTTTT
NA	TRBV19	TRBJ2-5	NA	CASSKAPWYF	TGTGCCAGTAGTAAAGCGCCGTGGTACTTC
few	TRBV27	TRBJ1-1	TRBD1	CASSLTGYGTEAFF	TGTGCCAGCAGTTTGACAGGGTACGGGACTGAAGCTTTCTTT
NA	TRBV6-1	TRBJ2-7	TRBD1	CASSDRTGRSYEQYF	TGTGCCAGCAGTGACCGGACAGGGCGCTCCTACGAGCAGTACTTC
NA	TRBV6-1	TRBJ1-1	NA	CASERAGITEAFF	TGTGCCAGCGAAAGGGCAGGGATCACTGAAGCTTTCTTT
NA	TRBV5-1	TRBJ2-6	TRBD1	CASSLRGTGGSGANVLTF	TGCGCCAGCAGCTTGCGTGGGACAGGGGGCTCTGGGGCCAACGTCCTGACTTTC